This T cell receptor beta chain was captured in a study of blood T cells in healthy people across ages. The CDR3 runs to 15 residues. Germline CDR1 reads SGHRS; CDR2 reads YFSETQ. Trimming removed 5 bases at V and 1 base at J, with 13 bases between. Samples had at least 6 million PBMCs isolated from them. Per sample, extraction of total RNA gave at least 5 micrograms in every case. A second about 7 to 11 cycle PCR used barcoded and J-beta primers. Each TCR beta cDNA got a 12-nucleotide random molecular identifier. MiXCR was run by TCRdb on the 5' RACE reads, yielding one entry per CDR3 protein. Here the sample spans roughly 2 million distinct CDR3 sequences, 40% to 55% being singletons. Study findings and constraints: The study regarded diversity estimates from one million T cells as underestimates.

This clonotype came up a few times. Its antigen is not identified. V and J are TRBV5-1 and TRBJ2-1, with a possible D match to TRBD2 (7 bases). This sequence was found in a woman aged 40 to 49 in good health. Sequencing was done on a sample of blood. The CDR3 DNA reads TGCGCCAGCAGTTACAGGGAGGGGTCCTACAATGAGCAGTTCTTC. This codes for CASSYREGSYNEQFF.